The clone carrying this TCR beta chain was recorded a few times. Its specificity is unknown. 5'RACE with constant-segment primers built TCRalpha and TCRbeta cDNA libraries with UMIs. TCRdb re-called the 5' RACE reads through MiXCR, storing one row per CDR3 protein. This sample has approximately 190,000 distinct CDR3 sequences, with 15% to 20% found just once. V lost 4 bases and J lost 1; bases outside the gene matches: 4. The CDR3 consists of 16 residues. This sample was included in a study of T-cell memory formation after mild COVID-19. Overall study findings and caveats: Clones from the second wave (peaking day 37) had unconfirmed SARS-CoV-2 specificity. Pre-infection memory harbored some responding clones, suggesting cross-reactive memory joined.

The rearrangement uses TRBV23-1 and TRBJ2-5, with 12 nucleotides matching TRBD2. TRBV23-1 is annotated as an ORF whose role is uncertain. Sequenced: PBMCs or a T cell subset sorted from them (not recorded which). The receptor was isolated from an adult woman who had mild COVID-19 (a few samples of this study predate the infection). Cell type and time point are not known. CDR3 sequence reads: CASSLGLAGLQETQYF. CDR3 nucleotides: TGCGCCAGCAGTCTTGGACTAGCGGGACTCCAAGAGACCCAGTACTTC.